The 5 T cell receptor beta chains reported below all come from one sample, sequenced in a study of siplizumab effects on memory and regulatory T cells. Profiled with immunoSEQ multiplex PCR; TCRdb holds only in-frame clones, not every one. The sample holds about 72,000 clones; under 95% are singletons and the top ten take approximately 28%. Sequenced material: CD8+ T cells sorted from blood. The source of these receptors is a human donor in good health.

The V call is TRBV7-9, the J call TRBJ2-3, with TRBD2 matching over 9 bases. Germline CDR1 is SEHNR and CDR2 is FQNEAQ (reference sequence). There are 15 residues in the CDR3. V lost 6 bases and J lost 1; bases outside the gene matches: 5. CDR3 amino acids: CASSSTSGGTDTQYF. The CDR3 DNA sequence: TGTGCCAGCAGTTCGACTAGCGGTGGCACAGATACGCAGTATTTT. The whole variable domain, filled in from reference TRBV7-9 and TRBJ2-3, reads DTGVSQNPRHKITKRGQNVTFRCDPISEHNRLYWYRQTLGQGPEFLTYFQNEAQLEKSRLLSDRFSAERPKGSFSTLEIQRTEQGDSAMYLCASSSTSGGTDTQYFGPGTRLTVL.

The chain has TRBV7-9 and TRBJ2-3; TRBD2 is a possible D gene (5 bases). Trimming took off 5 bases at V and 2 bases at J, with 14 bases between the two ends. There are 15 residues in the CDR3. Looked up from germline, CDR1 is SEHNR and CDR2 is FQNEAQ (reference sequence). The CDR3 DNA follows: TGTGCCAGCAGCCCTTTGGACTTGAACACAGATACGCAGTATTTT. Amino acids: CASSPLDLNTDTQYF. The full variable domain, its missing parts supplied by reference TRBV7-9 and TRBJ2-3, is DTGVSQNPRHKITKRGQNVTFRCDPISEHNRLYWYRQTLGQGPEFLTYFQNEAQLEKSRLLSDRFSAERPKGSFSTLEIQRTEQGDSAMYLCASSPLDLNTDTQYFGPGTRLTVL.

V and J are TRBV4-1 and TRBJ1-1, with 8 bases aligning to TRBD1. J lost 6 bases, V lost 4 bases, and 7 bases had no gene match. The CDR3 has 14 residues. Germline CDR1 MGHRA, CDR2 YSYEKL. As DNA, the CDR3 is TGCGCCAGCAGCCGAGGACAGGGCAAGTCTGAAGCTTTCTTT. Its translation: CASSRGQGKSEAFF.

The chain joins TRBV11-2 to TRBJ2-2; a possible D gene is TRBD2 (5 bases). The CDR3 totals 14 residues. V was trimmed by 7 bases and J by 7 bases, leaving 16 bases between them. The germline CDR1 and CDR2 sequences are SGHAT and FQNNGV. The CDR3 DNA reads TGTGCCAGCACCCGAGGGATTTCCAGCGGGGAGCTGTTTTTT. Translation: CASTRGISSGELFF.

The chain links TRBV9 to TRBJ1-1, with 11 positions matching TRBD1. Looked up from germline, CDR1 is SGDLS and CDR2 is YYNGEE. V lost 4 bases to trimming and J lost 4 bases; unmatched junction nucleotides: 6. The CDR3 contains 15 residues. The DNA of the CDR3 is TGTGCCAGCAGCTGGACAGGGGGCGGGGGCACTGAAGCTTTCTTT. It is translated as CASSWTGGGGTEAFF.